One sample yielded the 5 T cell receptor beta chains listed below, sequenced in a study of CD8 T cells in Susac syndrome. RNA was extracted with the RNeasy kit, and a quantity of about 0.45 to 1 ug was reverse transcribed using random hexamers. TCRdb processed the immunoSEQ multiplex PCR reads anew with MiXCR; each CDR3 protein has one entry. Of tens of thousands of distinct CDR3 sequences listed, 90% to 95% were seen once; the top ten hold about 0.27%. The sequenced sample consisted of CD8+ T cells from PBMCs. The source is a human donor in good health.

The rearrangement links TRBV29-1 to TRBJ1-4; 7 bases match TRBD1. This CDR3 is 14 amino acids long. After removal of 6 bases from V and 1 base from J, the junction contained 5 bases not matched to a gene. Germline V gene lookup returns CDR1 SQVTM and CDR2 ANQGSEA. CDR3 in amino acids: CSVGTDGTNEKLFF. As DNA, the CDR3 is TGCAGCGTCGGGACAGATGGAACTAATGAAAAACTGTTTTTT.

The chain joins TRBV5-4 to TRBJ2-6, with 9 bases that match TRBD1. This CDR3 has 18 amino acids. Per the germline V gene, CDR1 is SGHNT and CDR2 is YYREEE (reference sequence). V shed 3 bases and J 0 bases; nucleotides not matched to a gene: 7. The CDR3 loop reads CASSSGQGPISGANVLTF. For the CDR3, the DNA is TGTGCCAGCAGCTCGGGACAGGGTCCGATCTCTGGGGCCAACGTCCTGACTTTC.

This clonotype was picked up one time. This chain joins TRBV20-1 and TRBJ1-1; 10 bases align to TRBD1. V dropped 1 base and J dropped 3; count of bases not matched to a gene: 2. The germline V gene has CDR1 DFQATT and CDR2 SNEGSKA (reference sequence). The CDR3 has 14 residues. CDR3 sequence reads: CSARAGTGDTEAFF. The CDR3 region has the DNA TGCAGTGCTAGAGCCGGGACAGGGGACACTGAAGCTTTCTTT.

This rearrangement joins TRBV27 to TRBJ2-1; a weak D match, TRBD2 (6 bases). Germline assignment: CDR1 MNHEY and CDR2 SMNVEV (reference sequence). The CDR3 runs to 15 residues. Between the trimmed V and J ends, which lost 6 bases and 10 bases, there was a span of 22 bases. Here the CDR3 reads CASRTGTAGGREQFF. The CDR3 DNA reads TGTGCCAGCAGAACCGGGACGGCTGGAGGGAGGGAGCAGTTCTTC.

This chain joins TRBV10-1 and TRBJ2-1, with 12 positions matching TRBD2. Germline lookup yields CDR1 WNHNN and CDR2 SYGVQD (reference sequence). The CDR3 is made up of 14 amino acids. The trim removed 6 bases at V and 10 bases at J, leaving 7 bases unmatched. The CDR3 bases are TGCGCCAGCAGCCCTAGCGGGGGGGCGGACGAGCAGTTCTTC. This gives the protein CASSPSGGADEQFF.